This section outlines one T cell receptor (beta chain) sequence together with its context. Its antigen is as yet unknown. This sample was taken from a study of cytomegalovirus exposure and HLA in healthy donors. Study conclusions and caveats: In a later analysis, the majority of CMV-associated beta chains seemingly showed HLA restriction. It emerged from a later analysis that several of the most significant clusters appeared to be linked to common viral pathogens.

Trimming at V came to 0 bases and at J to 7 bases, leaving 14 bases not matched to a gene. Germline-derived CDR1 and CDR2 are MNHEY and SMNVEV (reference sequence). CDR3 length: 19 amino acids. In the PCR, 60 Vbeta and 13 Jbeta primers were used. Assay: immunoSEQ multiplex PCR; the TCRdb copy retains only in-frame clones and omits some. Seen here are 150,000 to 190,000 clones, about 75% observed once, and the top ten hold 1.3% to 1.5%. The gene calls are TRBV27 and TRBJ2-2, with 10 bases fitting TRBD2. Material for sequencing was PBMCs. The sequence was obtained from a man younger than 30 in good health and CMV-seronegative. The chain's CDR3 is CASSLSRPSGRARDGELFF. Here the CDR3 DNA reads TGTGCCAGCAGTTTATCGAGGCCCAGCGGGAGGGCCAGAGACGGGGAGCTGTTTTTT.